The next 30 T cell receptor beta chains were all read from a single sample in a study of cytomegalovirus exposure and HLA in healthy donors. Primers: 60 Vbeta forward and 13 Jbeta reverse. Sequencing was performed with immunoSEQ multiplex PCR; in TCRdb, only in-frame clones are kept and a portion is missing. Of approximately 180,000 clones in the sample, 84% were seen once. Sequenced material: PBMCs. The receptors shown here come from a girl aged 5 to 17 in good health and CMV-seropositive.

The chain combines TRBV7-8 with TRBJ1-1, with 9 positions matching TRBD1. Germline lookup yields CDR1 SGHVS and CDR2 FQNEAQ. V lost 2 bases to trimming and J lost 2 bases; unmatched junction nucleotides: 15. This CDR3 is built from 19 residues. This chain's CDR3 is CASSLYSGTGHKLNTEAFF. The CDR3 DNA sequence: TGTGCCAGCAGCTTATATTCAGGGACAGGGCACAAATTAAACACTGAAGCTTTCTTT.

This chain links TRBV7-9 with TRBJ1-1, with 9 bases identical to TRBD1. With V trimmed by 5 bases and J by 6 bases, 13 bases remained unmatched. From germline, CDR1 is SEHNR and CDR2 FQNEAQ (reference sequence). This CDR3 region has 16 residues. This CDR3 is CASSPLGTGPKAEAFF. CDR3 sequence (DNA): TGTGCCAGCAGCCCCCTTGGGACAGGGCCGAAAGCTGAAGCTTTCTTT. Full variable domain (outside the CDR3, taken from reference TRBV7-9 and TRBJ1-1): DTGVSQNPRHKITKRGQNVTFRCDPISEHNRLYWYRQTLGQGPEFLTYFQNEAQLEKSRLLSDRFSAERPKGSFSTLEIQRTEQGDSAMYLCASSPLGTGPKAEAFFGQGTRLTVV.

The V call is TRBV19, the J call TRBJ2-2; 9 bases line up with TRBD1. The CDR3 has 15 residues. Trimming cost V 6 bases and J 6 bases; bases outside gene matches: 8. Germline V gene lookup returns CDR1 LNHDA and CDR2 SQIVND (reference sequence). Here the CDR3 DNA reads TGTGCCAGTAGCACCCGAGACAGGGGGGCCGGGGAGCTGTTTTTT. Protein product: CASSTRDRGAGELFF.

The genes are TRBV29-1 and TRBJ1-2; 7 bases map to TRBD1. The CDR3 totals 13 residues. CDR1 is SQVTM and CDR2 is ANQGSEA in the germline V gene. J lost 0 bases, V lost 8 bases, and 6 bases had no gene match. The CDR3 DNA sequence: TGCAGCCTTGGACAGGAACCTAACTATGGCTACACCTTC. Protein sequence: CSLGQEPNYGYTF.

V gene TRBV9 combines with J gene TRBJ1-2; TRBD1 agrees at 8 bases. Germline V gene sequence: CDR1 SGDLS, CDR2 YYNGEE. V was pared by 0 bases and J by 4 bases, with 5 bases of the junction left unmatched. This CDR3 has 15 residues. The CDR3 spells CASSVDRGDTYGYTF. Written as DNA, the CDR3 is TGTGCCAGCAGCGTAGACAGGGGGGATACCTATGGCTACACCTTC.

Written as DNA, the CDR3 is TGCAGCGGAGGGAGGGGGAGCACTGAAGCTTTCTTT. It yields the protein CSGGRGSTEAFF. The chain combines TRBV29-1 with TRBJ1-1, with a possible D match to TRBD1 (6 bases). Between the trimmed V and J ends, which lost 7 bases and 4 bases, there was a span of 13 bases. Germline CDR1 is SQVTM and CDR2 is ANQGSEA. CDR3 length: 12 residues.

The chain uses TRBV7-6 and TRBJ1-3; 12 bases line up with TRBD1. Germline CDR1 reads SGHVS; CDR2 reads FNYEAQ. Trimming took 1 base from V and 0 from J; bases not matched to a gene: 7. This CDR3 spans 19 amino acids. CDR3 region: CASSLVPGQGASSGNTIYF. In DNA form, the CDR3 reads TGTGCCAGCAGCTTAGTCCCGGGACAGGGGGCGAGCTCTGGAAACACCATATATTTT.

The rearrangement links TRBV5-8 to TRBJ1-2, with 8 bases that match TRBD1. The CDR3 is 16 residues long. The ends lost 4 bases at V and 9 bases at J; junction bases unmatched: 17. Per the germline V gene, CDR1 is SGHTS and CDR2 is YDEGEE. Here the CDR3 DNA reads TGTGCCAGCAGCCTGAGACAGGGGTCAACCATTTTGAGCTACACCTTC. The encoded protein is CASSLRQGSTILSYTF.

The genes are TRBV14 and TRBJ2-7, with 7 bases aligning to TRBD1. The CDR3 has 14 residues. The germline V gene encodes CDR1 SGHDN and CDR2 FVKESK. Trimming cost V 2 bases and J 6 bases; bases outside gene matches: 7. In nucleotides, the CDR3 is TGTGCCAGCAGCCAACTAACATACAGGGGCGAGCAGTACTTC. Translating gives CASSQLTYRGEQYF.

V gene TRBV7-3 combines with J gene TRBJ1-5, with a tentative D call TRBD1 (6 bases). Germline lookup yields CDR1 SGHTA and CDR2 FQGTGA. The CDR3 runs to 16 residues. Trimming cost V 8 bases and J 8 bases, with 25 bases left between them. As DNA, the CDR3 is TGTGCCAGCGTCCGTGGGTCAAGACAGGCCTCAAAGCCCCAGCATTTT. This encodes CASVRGSRQASKPQHF.

Details on this clone: The sample holds other DNA sequences that translate to the same CDR3. The genes are TRBV7-3 and TRBJ2-3; D may be TRBD2 (6 bases). Deletions cut 3 bases from V and 2 bases from J, with 12 bases between. The CDR3 is 15 amino acids. Looked up from germline, CDR1 is SGHTA and CDR2 is FQGTGA. CDR3 region: CASSLGGGNTDTQYF. The CDR3 nucleotides are TGTGCCAGCAGCTTGGGAGGTGGGAACACAGATACGCAGTATTTT.

V and J are TRBV10-1 and TRBJ2-2; a possible D gene is TRBD2 (5 bases). Trimming stripped 4 bases from V and 6 bases from J, with 9 bases between. Germline CDR1 is WNHNN and CDR2 is SYGVQD (reference sequence). CDR3 length equals 13 residues. The CDR3 DNA reads as TGCGCCAGCAGTGTTACAGCGGCCGGGGAGCTGTTTTTT. It encodes CASSVTAAGELFF.

The CDR3 protein is CASSPQGASGYTF. The CDR3 DNA reads as TGTGCCAGCAGTCCCCAGGGGGCATCTGGCTACACCTTC. The chain is built from TRBV6-5 and TRBJ1-2; 8 positions match TRBD1. The germline gives CDR1 MNHEY, CDR2 SVGAGI. This CDR3 contains 13 residues. V shed 5 bases, J shed 7 bases, and the junction held 6 bases outside the gene matches.

V is TRBV19 and J is TRBJ1-2, with D unclear. Germline CDR1 reads LNHDA; CDR2 reads SQIVND (reference sequence). The CDR3 runs to 14 residues. V was clipped by 3 bases and J by 4 bases, with 12 bases between them. The CDR3 spells CASSIFPLSYGYTF. The CDR3 DNA follows: TGTGCCAGTAGTATTTTCCCCCTCTCCTATGGCTACACCTTC. The full variable domain, in which reference TRBV19 and TRBJ1-2 provide the parts outside the CDR3, is DGGITQSPKYLFRKEGQNVTLSCEQNLNHDAMYWYRQDPGQGLRLIYYSQIVNDFQKGDIAEGYSVSREKKESFPLTVTSAQKNPTAFYLCASSIFPLSYGYTFGSGTRLTVV.

J is TRBJ2-1 and V is TRBV27; a weak D match, TRBD1 (6 bases). CDR1 is MNHEY, CDR2 SMNVEV, per germline (reference sequence). Trimming left V 4 bases short and J 5 bases short, with 15 bases between. The CDR3 runs to 15 residues. The CDR3 loop is CASSSYREFNNEQFF. DNA for the CDR3: TGTGCCAGCAGTTCCTACAGGGAGTTCAACAATGAGCAGTTCTTC.

This chain links TRBV6-5 with TRBJ1-1, with a tentative D call TRBD1 (6 bases). CDR1 is MNHEY, CDR2 SVGAGI, per germline. The CDR3 totals 14 residues. With 4 bases removed from V and 2 bases from J, the gap between germline ends came to 11 bases. In DNA form, the CDR3 reads TGTGCCAGCAGTTGGGGGCGAAGAAACACTGAAGCTTTCTTT. Translating it yields CASSWGRRNTEAFF.

The rearrangement joins TRBV7-3 to TRBJ1-1; D is possibly TRBD1 (6 bases). CDR1 and CDR2 (germline): SGHTA, FQGTGA. The V end lost 0 bases, the J end lost 4 bases, and 15 bases lay between the germline ends. The CDR3 has 16 residues. CDR3 sequence (DNA): TGTGCCAGCAGCTTAACTGCCATAACAGGGAGCACTGAAGCTTTCTTT. This gives the protein CASSLTAITGSTEAFF.

The rearrangement uses TRBV2 and TRBJ1-2; D perhaps matches TRBD1 (5 bases). The CDR3 is made up of 13 amino acids. Trimming cost V 5 bases and J 7 bases, with 14 bases left between them. Germline CDR1 SNHLY, CDR2 FYNNEI. Here the CDR3 reads CASSSAGVSGYTF. The CDR3 DNA follows: TGTGCCAGCAGTTCTGCGGGGGTGTCTGGCTACACCTTC. Based on the CDR3 plus reference TRBV2 and TRBJ1-2, the full variable domain is EPEVTQTPSHQVTQMGQEVILRCVPISNHLYFYWYRQILGQKVEFLVSFYNNEISEKSEIFDDQFSVERPDGSNFTLKIRSTKLEDSAMYFCASSSAGVSGYTFGSGTRLTVV.

The chain carries TRBV5-4 and TRBJ2-2; 9 nucleotides agree with TRBD1. J gave up 4 bases and V 4 bases, and 8 bases lay outside the gene matches. Germline lookup yields CDR1 SGHNT and CDR2 YYREEE (reference sequence). This CDR3 contains 16 residues. CDR3 nucleotide sequence: TGTGCCAGCAGCCATCCGGACAGGGGATCCACCGGGGAGCTGTTTTTT. This sequence encodes CASSHPDRGSTGELFF.

This sequence joins TRBV19 and TRBJ2-7; 7 nucleotides line up with TRBD1. Germline V gene data show CDR1 as LNHDA and CDR2 as SQIVND (reference sequence). V shed 0 bases, J shed 2 bases, and the junction held 1 base outside the gene matches. The CDR3 contains 14 residues. The CDR3 DNA is TGTGCCAGTAGTATAGAACAGGGGACCTACGAGCAGTACTTC. It codes for CASSIEQGTYEQYF.

J is TRBJ2-1 and V is TRBV9; D not certain. V was shortened by 0 bases and J by 5 bases, with 6 bases between the two germline ends. Per the germline V gene, CDR1 is SGDLS and CDR2 is YYNGEE. The CDR3 totals 13 residues. CDR3 sequence reads: CASSVASHNEQFF. The CDR3 nucleotides are TGTGCCAGCAGCGTAGCATCCCACAATGAGCAGTTCTTC.

V gene TRBV10-1 combines with J gene TRBJ1-1; D is ambiguous. The V end was cut by 8 bases, the J end by 1 base, with 5 bases between. The CDR3 runs to 11 residues. Germline-derived CDR1 and CDR2 are WNHNN and SYGVQD (reference sequence). The CDR3 sequence is CASAGNTEAFF. The DNA for the CDR3 is TGCGCCAGCGCAGGGAACACTGAAGCTTTCTTT.

V and J are TRBV30 and TRBJ2-5; 7 bases are shared with TRBD2. With 3 bases clipped from V and 5 bases from J, the junction kept 15 bases outside the gene matches. From germline, CDR1 is GTSNPN and CDR2 SVGIG (reference sequence). This CDR3 contains 16 residues. The CDR3 loop reads CAWRTAKRGSVETQYF. The CDR3 DNA is TGTGCCTGGAGAACCGCCAAGCGGGGATCAGTGGAGACCCAGTACTTC.

This chain links TRBV29-1 with TRBJ2-7; the match to TRBD2 covers 10 bases. CDR1 and CDR2 from the germline V gene are SQVTM and ANQGSEA. After removal of 1 base from V and 6 bases from J, the junction contained 6 bases not matched to a gene. This CDR3 contains 14 residues. CDR3: CSVEGGTSDSEQYF. DNA for the CDR3: TGCAGCGTTGAAGGAGGGACTAGCGACTCCGAGCAGTACTTC.

CDR3 nucleotides: TGTGCCAGCACCGTCCTCGGGACAGATAGCAATCAGCCCCAGCATTTT. Its translation is CASTVLGTDSNQPQHF. The V call is TRBV27, the J call TRBJ1-5; 7 nucleotides match TRBD1. Losses at the gene ends were 7 bases for V and 0 bases for J; bases not matched to a gene: 9. Per the germline V gene, CDR1 is MNHEY and CDR2 is SMNVEV (reference sequence). This CDR3 region has 16 residues.

The J gene is TRBJ1-2, the V gene TRBV19; D ambiguous. CDR1 and CDR2 (germline): LNHDA, SQIVND (reference sequence). This CDR3 contains 14 residues. V shed 1 base and J shed 0 bases, with 6 bases lying between them. The CDR3 coding sequence is TGTGCCAGTAGTATAGGGCAGGCTAACTATGGCTACACCTTC. It is translated as CASSIGQANYGYTF.

This chain links TRBV27 with TRBJ2-7, with 8 bases that match TRBD1. Germline CDR1 MNHEY, CDR2 SMNVEV (reference sequence). The CDR3 length is 15 residues. The V segment lost 0 bases and the J segment 3 bases; nucleotides outside the gene matches: 4. The CDR3 spells CASSLSLDRDYEQYF. CDR3 bases: TGTGCCAGCAGTTTATCCTTGGACAGGGACTACGAGCAGTACTTC.

The V call is TRBV6-1, the J call TRBJ1-1, with 7 bases lining up with TRBD1. Germline CDR1 is MNHNS and CDR2 is SASEGT. The CDR3 totals 12 residues. Trimming removed 7 bases from V and 5 bases from J; junction bases left unmatched: 4. The CDR3 reads CASTGGRTEAFF. Written as DNA, the CDR3 is TGTGCCAGCACAGGGGGAAGGACTGAAGCTTTCTTT.

The rearrangement links TRBV27 to TRBJ1-2, with TRBD1 matching 8 bases. The CDR3 is made up of 13 amino acids. Germline V CDR1 and CDR2: MNHEY, SMNVEV (reference sequence). V was clipped by 3 bases and J by 4 bases; unmatched bases: 1. In DNA, the CDR3 is TGTGCCAGCAGTTTCGACAGGGGCTATGGCTACACCTTC. Translation gives CASSFDRGYGYTF.

The DNA of the CDR3 is TGTGCCAGCAGCGCTCGATACAGGGGGCAGGTTGAAAAACTGTTTTTT. Translating it yields CASSARYRGQVEKLFF. V and J are TRBV11-2 and TRBJ1-4, with 9 bases fitting TRBD1. V lost 5 bases to trimming and J lost 7 bases; unmatched junction nucleotides: 11. Germline-derived CDR1 and CDR2 are SGHAT and FQNNGV. The CDR3 contains 16 residues.